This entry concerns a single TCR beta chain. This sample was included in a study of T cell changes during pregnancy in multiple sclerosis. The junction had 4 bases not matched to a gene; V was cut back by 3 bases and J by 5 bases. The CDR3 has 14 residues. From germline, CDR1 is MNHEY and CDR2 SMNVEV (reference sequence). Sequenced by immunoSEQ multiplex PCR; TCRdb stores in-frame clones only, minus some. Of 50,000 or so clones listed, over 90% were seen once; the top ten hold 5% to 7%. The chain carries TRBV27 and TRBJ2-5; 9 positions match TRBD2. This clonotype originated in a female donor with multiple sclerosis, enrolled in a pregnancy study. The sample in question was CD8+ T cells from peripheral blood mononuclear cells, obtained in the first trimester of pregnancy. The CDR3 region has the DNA TGTGCCAGCAGTTTGGGCGGGAGGGGCGAGACCCAGTACTTC. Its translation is CASSLGGRGETQYF.